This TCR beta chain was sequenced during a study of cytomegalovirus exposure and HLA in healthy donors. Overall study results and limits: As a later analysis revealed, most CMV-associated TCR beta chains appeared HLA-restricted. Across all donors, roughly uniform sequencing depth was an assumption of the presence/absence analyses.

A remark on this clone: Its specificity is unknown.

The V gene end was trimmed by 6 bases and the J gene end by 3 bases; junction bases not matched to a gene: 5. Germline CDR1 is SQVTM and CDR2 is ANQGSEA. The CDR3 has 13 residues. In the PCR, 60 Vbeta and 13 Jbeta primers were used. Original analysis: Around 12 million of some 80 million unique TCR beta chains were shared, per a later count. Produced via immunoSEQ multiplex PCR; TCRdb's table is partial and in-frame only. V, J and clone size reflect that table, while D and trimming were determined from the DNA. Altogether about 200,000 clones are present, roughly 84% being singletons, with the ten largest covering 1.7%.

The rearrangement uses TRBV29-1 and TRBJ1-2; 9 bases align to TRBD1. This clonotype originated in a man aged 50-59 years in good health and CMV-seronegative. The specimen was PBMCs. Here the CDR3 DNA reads TGCAGCGTCACCCGGGACAGGGACTATGGCTACACCTTC. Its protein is CSVTRDRDYGYTF.